This TCR beta chain was captured by sequencing in a study of blood T cells in healthy people across ages. Together with a sample-barcoded 5' primer, a J-beta primer mix was included in a second PCR lasting about 6 to 11 cycles. TCRdb fed the 5' RACE reads into MiXCR, producing one record per CDR3 protein. This table has about 970,000 distinct CDR3 sequences, just over 50% appearing once. Total RNA was isolated from each sample in quantities of at least 5 micrograms. Sequencing was done on a sample of blood. The receptor was isolated from a woman between 55 and 75 years old in good health.

The CDR3 sequence is CSARISGTDTQYF. CDR3 nucleotide sequence: TGCAGTGCTAGGATCAGCGGCACAGATACGCAGTATTTT. The chain uses TRBV20-1 and TRBJ2-3; D not certain. Germline CDR1 is DFQATT and CDR2 is SNEGSKA (reference sequence). The CDR3 runs to 13 residues. V lost 3 bases and J 1 base, leaving 8 bases between the germline ends.